One and the same sample provided the 6 T cell receptor beta chains below, sequenced in a study of T cell repertoires in cytomegalovirus infection. TCRdb itself ran the reads through MiXCR, one entry per CDR3 protein. The sample has some 800,000 distinct CDR3 sequences, about 27% seen once. No antigen has been assigned to these receptors. The sequencing here drew on cultured CD8+ T cells from PBMCs, taken from culture after CMV antigen stimulation. The receptors shown here come from a human donor in good health (CMV status not recorded). Some clones in this sample may be carry-over from other donors' samples.

This clonotype was counted a few times. V and J are TRBV6-6 and TRBJ1-5, with TRBD1 as a possible D gene (5 bases). Germline CDR1 and CDR2: MNHNY and SVGAGI (reference sequence). This CDR3 region has 18 residues. V lost 4 bases and J 1 base, leaving 20 bases between the germline ends. CDR3 in amino acids: CASSFSRGSRQSNQPQHF. DNA for the CDR3: TGTGCCAGCAGTTTCAGTCGGGGGTCTAGACAGAGCAATCAGCCCCAGCATTTT.

The chain uses TRBV19 and TRBJ1-1; perhaps TRBD1 as D (6 bases). The V end lost 11 bases, the J end lost 2 bases, and 18 bases lay between the germline ends. The CDR3 runs 14 residues. Germline loops: CDR1 LNHDA, CDR2 SQIVND (reference sequence). The DNA for the CDR3 is TGTGCCTCGAGGGGCAGGGGACTCAACACTGAAGCTTTCTTT. It translates to CASRGRGLNTEAFF. Using reference TRBV19 and TRBJ1-1 for the parts outside the CDR3, the full variable domain is DGGITQSPKYLFRKEGQNVTLSCEQNLNHDAMYWYRQDPGQGLRLIYYSQIVNDFQKGDIAEGYSVSREKKESFPLTVTSAQKNPTAFYLCASRGRGLNTEAFFGQGTRLTVV.

This clonotype was found many times. The genes are TRBV7-2 and TRBJ2-5; 7 bases are shared with TRBD2. V lost 1 base and J lost 1; bases outside the gene matches: 3. The CDR3 covers 15 residues. CDR1 is SGHTA, CDR2 FQGNSA, per germline. The CDR3 nucleotides are TGTGCCAGCAGCTTAGGGGCGGGGGTCCAAGAGACCCAGTACTTC. Residues: CASSLGAGVQETQYF.

This chain links TRBV7-9 with TRBJ2-5; TRBD1 aligns across 8 bases. CDR1 SEHNR and CDR2 FQNEAQ come from the germline V gene (reference sequence). This CDR3 has 16 residues. Unmatched junction bases numbered 13, after V lost 5 bases and J lost 5 bases. The CDR3 sequence is CASSDGQGLIGETQYF. The CDR3 DNA is TGTGCCAGCAGCGACGGACAGGGACTGATAGGGGAGACCCAGTACTTC.

This clonotype was seen more than once but under ten times. V and J are TRBV4-2 and TRBJ2-3, with 11 positions matching TRBD2. V was pared by 0 bases and J by 8 bases, with 10 bases of the junction left unmatched. Germline V gene data show CDR1 as LGHNA and CDR2 as YNFKEQ. The CDR3 totals 17 residues. The CDR3 protein is CASSQDRLAGPMGTQYF. DNA for the CDR3: TGTGCCAGCAGCCAAGATCGACTAGCGGGGCCAATGGGTACGCAGTATTTT.

The chain has TRBV7-6 and TRBJ2-3, with 7 bases aligning to TRBD1. Losses at the gene ends were 3 bases for V and 2 bases for J; bases not matched to a gene: 11. Germline V gene lookup returns CDR1 SGHVS and CDR2 FNYEAQ. CDR3 length equals 17 residues. CDR3 region: CASSFASTGAVTDTQYF. CDR3 bases: TGTGCCAGCAGCTTTGCCTCCACAGGGGCGGTCACAGATACGCAGTATTTT.